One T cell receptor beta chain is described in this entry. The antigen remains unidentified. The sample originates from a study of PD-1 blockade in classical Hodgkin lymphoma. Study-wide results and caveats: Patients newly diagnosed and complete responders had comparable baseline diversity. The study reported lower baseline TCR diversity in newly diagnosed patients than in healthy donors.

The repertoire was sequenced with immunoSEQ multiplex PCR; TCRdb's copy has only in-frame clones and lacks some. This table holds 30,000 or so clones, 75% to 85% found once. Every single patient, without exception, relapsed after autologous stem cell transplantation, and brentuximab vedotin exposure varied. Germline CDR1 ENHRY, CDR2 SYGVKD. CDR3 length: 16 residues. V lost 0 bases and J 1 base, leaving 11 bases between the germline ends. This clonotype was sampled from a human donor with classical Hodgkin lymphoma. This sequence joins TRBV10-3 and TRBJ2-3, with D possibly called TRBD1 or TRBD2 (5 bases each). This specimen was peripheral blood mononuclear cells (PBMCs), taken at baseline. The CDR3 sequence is CAISESRGVGTDTQYF. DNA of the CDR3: TGTGCCATCAGTGAGTCGAGGGGCGTTGGCACAGATACGCAGTATTTT.